The 2 T cell receptor beta chains below were found in one sample sequenced in a study of CXCR3-negative and CXCR3-positive naive CD8 T cells. It was by 5' RACE with UMI labels that the TRB cDNA libraries were prepared. TCRdb derives one entry per CDR3 protein from the 5' RACE reads, leaving out DNA. The sample yields 75,000 to 100,000 distinct CDR3 sequences, of which the top ten take up roughly 1.5%. Sequenced input: naive CXCR3- CD8+ T cells from blood. As for subset: CD45RO-CCR7+CD27+CD95- naive CD8+ T cells lacking CXCR3 (TNR3-). The receptors were gathered from a human donor in good health. Some clones in this sample may be carry-over from other donors' samples.

The chain employs TRBV5-5 and TRBJ1-1; TCRdb reports TRBD1, a call that lacks DNA to check it against. Germline V gene lookup returns CDR1 SGHKS and CDR2 YYEKEE (reference sequence). This CDR3 is built from 15 residues. The CDR3 loop is CASSFGTGDGTEAFF.

The CDR3 loop is CASRGGTGSNQPQHF. The chain couples TRBV2 to TRBJ1-5; as DNA is missing, the TRBD1 call by TCRdb cannot be tested. The CDR3 length is 15 residues. Germline V gene lookup returns CDR1 SNHLY and CDR2 FYNNEI.